Only one count was recorded for the clone carrying this TCR beta chain. The antigen is not known. The record originates from a study of blood T cells in healthy people across ages. Points from the study as a whole: Researchers deemed the diversity estimates from one million T cells underestimates. Naive and antigen-experienced cells were not separated, limiting conclusive comparison.

Alongside a J-beta primer mix, a sample-barcoded 5' primer served in a second PCR lasting about 7 to 12 cycles. TCRdb recomputed calls from the 5' RACE reads with MiXCR, one row per CDR3 protein. The repertoire holds over 1,500,000 distinct CDR3 sequences, with roughly two fifths as singletons. The CDR3 loop spans 18 amino acids. CDR1 and CDR2 from the germline V gene are SNHLY and FYNNEI. J was trimmed by 2 bases and V by 5 bases; bases with no gene match: 12. The receptor was derived from a human donor in good health. The rearrangement joins TRBV2 to TRBJ2-4; 10 nucleotides match TRBD2. The material sequenced was blood. DNA of the CDR3: TGTGCCAGCAGTTTATTGCGTCTAGCGGGAGACTCCAAAAACATTCAGTACTTC. It specifies CASSLLRLAGDSKNIQYF.